The 7 T cell receptor beta chains below all came from one sample that was sequenced in a study of neurological immune-mediated disorders. From the 5' RACE reads, TCRdb called clonotypes with MiXCR, one entry per CDR3 protein. The sample gives some 30,000 distinct CDR3 sequences, about 15% of which show up once; roughly 27% is in the top ten. The specimen was PBMCs. Receptors originate from a man aged 70-80 years in good health.

This clonotype was seen repeatedly, ten times or more. The chain joins TRBV6-5 to TRBJ2-7; TRBD2 agrees at 7 bases. This CDR3 contains 15 residues. CDR1 and CDR2 (germline): MNHEY, SVGAGI. V shed 2 bases, J shed 4 bases, and the junction held 8 bases outside the gene matches. Here the CDR3 DNA reads TGTGCCAGCAGTTACGGAGCGGGGCAGGGATACGAGCAGTACTTC. This encodes CASSYGAGQGYEQYF.

This clonotype was recorded once. In DNA form, the CDR3 reads TGCGCCAGCAGCTCCCGGGGGGGGCAGGGCTCCTACAATGAGCAGTTCTTC. Encoded protein: CASSSRGGQGSYNEQFF. V gene TRBV5-1 combines with J gene TRBJ2-1; 8 bases match TRBD2. The junction had 8 bases not matched to a gene; V was cut back by 3 bases and J by 0 bases. This CDR3 is 17 amino acids long. Germline V gives CDR1 SGHRS, CDR2 YFSETQ.

This clonotype has ten or more counts. The chain employs TRBV12-5 and TRBJ2-3; 11 bases align to TRBD2. Trimming took 8 bases from V and 4 from J; bases not matched to a gene: 2. From germline, CDR1 is LGHNT and CDR2 FRNRAP. The CDR3 has 13 amino acids. The CDR3 DNA sequence: TGTGCTAGTCTAGCGGGGGGAGCAGATACGCAGTATTTT. This gives the protein CASLAGGADTQYF. The full variable domain, with the rest looked up from reference TRBV12-5 and TRBJ2-3, is DARVTQTPRHKVTEMGQEVTMRCQPILGHNTVFWYRQTMMQGLELLAYFRNRAPLDDSGMPKDRFSAEMPDATLATLKIQPSEPRDSAVYFCASLAGGADTQYFGPGTRLTVL.

This clonotype was observed at least ten times. In DNA form, the CDR3 reads TGTGCCAGCAGTGTCTCACAGATAACAGATACGCAGTATTTT. Protein sequence: CASSVSQITDTQYF. The chain combines TRBV25-1 with TRBJ2-3; D is unresolved. The CDR3 contains 14 residues. CDR1 is MGHDK, CDR2 SYGVNS, per germline. The ends were cut back, 4 bases at V and 3 bases at J, with 11 bases in the middle.

This clonotype was counted a few times. This chain uses TRBV7-2 with TRBJ2-3, with TRBD2 as a possible D gene (5 bases). Germline CDR1 is SGHTA and CDR2 is FQGNSA. Trimming left V 1 base short and J 0 bases short, with 8 bases between. CDR3 length: 15 amino acids. CDR3 sequence: CASSLVGESTDTQYF. The CDR3 DNA reads TGTGCCAGCAGCTTAGTCGGGGAGAGCACAGATACGCAGTATTTT. The full variable domain, in which reference TRBV7-2 and TRBJ2-3 provide the parts outside the CDR3, is GAGVSQSPSNKVTEKGKDVELRCDPISGHTALYWYRQSLGQGLEFLIYFQGNSAPDKSGLPSDRFSAERTGGSVSTLTIQRTQQEDSAVYLCASSLVGESTDTQYFGPGTRLTVL.

Ten or more counts support this clonotype. The chain combines TRBV7-2 with TRBJ1-5; D uncertain. V lost 3 bases, J lost 6 bases, and 9 bases lay in between. The germline gives CDR1 SGHTA, CDR2 FQGNSA. This CDR3 contains 13 residues. DNA for the CDR3: TGTGCCAGCAGCTTGCAGGCGGGTCAGCCCCAGCATTTT. It yields the protein CASSLQAGQPQHF.

This clonotype showed up many times. V is TRBV15 and J is TRBJ1-3; TRBD1 matches 9 bases. In germline, CDR1 is LNHNV, CDR2 YYDKDF (reference sequence). With V trimmed by 3 bases and J by 0 bases, 3 bases remained unmatched. The CDR3 extends over 16 amino acids. The CDR3 spells CATSRDRGPSGNTIYF. As DNA, the CDR3 is TGTGCCACCAGCAGGGACAGGGGACCCTCTGGAAACACCATATATTTT.